This TCR beta chain was identified in a study of blood T cells in healthy people across ages. General study results and limits: Higher diversity and more naive CD4+ cells were features of long-lived donors, compared to aged donors.

It was with a sample-barcoded 5' primer and a J-beta primer mix that a second PCR of roughly 7 to 11 cycles was run. TCRdb reprocessed the 5' RACE reads with MiXCR, giving one entry per CDR3 protein. In the table there are 700,000 to 1,000,000 distinct CDR3 sequences, around two fifths of which are singletons. This clonotype has more than one count but fewer than ten. What it binds is not known. With 7 bases removed from V and 1 base from J, the gap between germline ends came to 16 bases. CDR3 size: 14 residues. Germline loops: CDR1 SQVTM, CDR2 ANQGSEA. The TCR was taken from a man aged 55 to 69 in good health. This chain connects TRBV29-1 to TRBJ1-1; D is undetermined. Specimen: blood. The CDR3 sequence is CSARPDHRNTEAFF. The CDR3, as DNA: TGCAGCGCCCGCCCCGACCACCGGAACACTGAAGCTTTCTTT.